Sequencing of this T cell receptor beta chain was carried out in a study of tumor and adjacent non-tumor tissue in lung cancer. Whole-study context: The patients, some ten men and a few women, were roughly 30 to 80 with stage I to III disease. Each sample yielded roughly 4 million productive TCRbeta reads on average.

This sample's RNA came from whole unsorted tissue. The normal lung tissue was taken more than 3 cm from the tumor edge. This CDR3 has 14 residues. The ends were cut back, 5 bases at V and 7 bases at J, with 14 bases in the middle. The germline gives CDR1 MDHEN, CDR2 SYDVKM. TCRbeta libraries were built with three rounds of nested PCR, modified from ARM-PCR. TCRdb re-derived calls from the multiplex PCR reads in MiXCR, one entry per CDR3 protein. This sample has about 110,000 distinct CDR3 sequences, with about 64% found just once. Sample: distant non-tumor lung tissue. The rearrangement joins TRBV28 to TRBJ2-2; perhaps TRBD1 as D (5 bases). This TCR came from a man in his 60s with non-small cell lung cancer. As DNA, the CDR3 is TGTGCCAGCAGTCAGGGCATTGGGATCGGGGAGCTGTTTTTT. It translates to CASSQGIGIGELFF. The whole variable domain, filled in from reference TRBV28 and TRBJ2-2, reads DVKVTQSSRYLVKRTGEKVFLECVQDMDHENMFWYRQDPGLGLRLIYFSYDVKMKEKGDIPEGYSVSREKKERFSLILESASTNQTSMYLCASSQGIGIGELFFGEGSRLTVL.